These 26 T cell receptor beta chains were all obtained from the same sample, sequenced in a study of identical twins. TCRdb ran MiXCR on the 5' RACE reads and lists one entry per CDR3 protein. The top ten hold roughly 13% of the sample, which has roughly 720,000 distinct CDR3 sequences, 15% to 20% seen once. These same records also appear under a second study, on T cells expressing NK-cell markers.

The sequenced sample was PBMCs. The source of these receptors is a woman under 30 in good health.

The rearrangement uses TRBV10-3 and TRBJ2-4; D might be TRBD2 (6 bases). This CDR3 is 15 amino acids long. CDR1 is ENHRY, CDR2 SYGVKD, per germline. V shed 2 bases and J shed 0 bases, with 8 bases lying between them. CDR3 sequence: CAISEPGLAKNIQYF. The CDR3 DNA is TGTGCCATCAGTGAGCCGGGACTAGCCAAAAACATTCAGTACTTC.

This clonotype was seen more than once but under ten times. The J gene is TRBJ2-2, the V gene TRBV6-2 or TRBV6-3, with D hard to call. There are 16 residues in the CDR3. V lost 0 bases and J 3 bases, leaving 11 bases between the germline ends. Per the germline V gene, CDR1 is MNHEY and CDR2 is SVGEGT. The CDR3, as DNA: TGTGCCAGCAGTTACTCAAGAAGCTTTGACACCGGGGAGCTGTTTTTT. It codes for CASSYSRSFDTGELFF.

This clonotype has a handful of counts. The chain links TRBV24-1 to TRBJ2-5; possibly TRBD1 for D (6 bases). The CDR3 spans 12 residues. Germline CDR1 KGHDR, CDR2 SFDVKD. V was pared by 10 bases and J by 5 bases, with 13 bases between. CDR3 amino acids: CATGQNRETQYF. CDR3 in DNA: TGTGCCACTGGACAGAATCGGGAGACCCAGTACTTC.

This clonotype was seen once. The chain combines TRBV6-1 with TRBJ1-4, with D perhaps matching TRBD1 (6 bases). CDR3 length: 14 amino acids. CDR1 and CDR2 from the germline V gene are MNHNS and SASEGT. Deletions cut 4 bases from V and 4 bases from J, with 10 bases between. The CDR3 loop reads CASSVVGGNEKLFF. CDR3 bases: TGTGCCAGCAGTGTTGTAGGGGGTAATGAAAAACTGTTTTTT.

V usage is TRBV30 and J usage is TRBJ2-1; D tentatively fits TRBD1 or TRBD2 (5 bases each). The CDR3 covers 13 residues. Germline V CDR1 and CDR2: GTSNPN, SVGIG (reference sequence). Trimming removed 0 bases from V and 7 bases from J, with 10 bases in between. As DNA, the CDR3 is TGTGCCTGGAGTGTACATGAGGGGAATGAGCAGTTCTTC. It yields the protein CAWSVHEGNEQFF.

The chain has TRBV6-1 and TRBJ1-2; D is possibly TRBD1 (6 bases). Per the germline V gene, CDR1 is MNHNS and CDR2 is SASEGT. The CDR3 is 15 amino acids. Between the trimmed V and J ends, which lost 10 bases and 4 bases, there was a span of 22 bases. This CDR3 is CATNIGGEESYGYTF. The DNA of the CDR3 is TGTGCCACCAATATAGGGGGAGAGGAATCCTATGGCTACACCTTC.

CDR3 coding DNA: TGTGCCAGCAGACTATACACGAACACTGAAGCTTTCTTT. This sequence encodes CASRLYTNTEAFF. This chain joins TRBV6-2 or TRBV6-3 and TRBJ1-1, with no clear D. Germline-derived CDR1 and CDR2 are MNHEY and SVGEGT. V gave up 6 bases and J gave up 1 base, with 9 bases separating them. This CDR3 has 13 amino acids.

This clonotype was counted a few times. This chain links TRBV5-1 with TRBJ1-1; possibly TRBD1 for D (6 bases). V was clipped by 4 bases and J by 8 bases, with 21 bases between them. CDR1 is SGHRS, CDR2 YFSETQ, per germline. The CDR3 loop spans 15 amino acids. The CDR3 region has the DNA TGCGCCAGCAGCAAGGACAGCTCTGGGGGGTTGGAAGCTTTCTTT. Translating gives CASSKDSSGGLEAFF.

The V and J genes are TRBV5-1 and TRBJ2-1; 8 nucleotides agree with TRBD1. Germline CDR1 reads SGHRS; CDR2 reads YFSETQ. This CDR3 spans 13 amino acids. The V segment lost 5 bases and the J segment 4 bases; nucleotides outside the gene matches: 2. CDR3 DNA sequence: TGCGCCAGCAGGGGACAGGAGTACAATGAGCAGTTCTTC. Translated: CASRGQEYNEQFF.

The CDR3 DNA is TGTGCCAGCAGATCTCAACAGGGCCCTACCTACGAGCAGTACTTC. It specifies CASRSQQGPTYEQYF. The chain links TRBV12-3 or TRBV12-4 to TRBJ2-7; D perhaps matches TRBD1 (6 bases). V was pared by 6 bases and J by 2 bases, with 17 bases between. The CDR3 covers 15 residues.

In its sample, this clonotype was seen many times. The chain couples TRBV7-9 to TRBJ2-3; D uncertain. The CDR3 sequence is 12 residues long. Germline loops: CDR1 SEHNR, CDR2 FQNEAQ (reference sequence). V gave up 6 bases and J gave up 4 bases, with 8 bases separating them. The CDR3: CASSSTSDTQYF. In nucleotides, the CDR3 is TGTGCCAGCAGTTCTACGTCAGATACGCAGTATTTT.

The CDR3 is CSVTLVGHYGYTF. The CDR3 nucleotides read TGCAGCGTGACATTAGTCGGTCACTATGGCTACACCTTC. The rearrangement links TRBV29-1 to TRBJ1-2; no firm D call. The V gene lost 6 bases and the J gene lost 3 bases, with 14 bases spanning the gap. From germline, CDR1 is SQVTM and CDR2 ANQGSEA. The CDR3 covers 13 residues.

This clonotype was recorded a few times. V and J are TRBV3-1 and TRBJ2-5, with 7 nucleotides matching TRBD1. The CDR3 is 14 amino acids. Germline CDR1 is LGHDT and CDR2 is YNNKEL (reference sequence). V gave up 1 base and J gave up 5 bases; unmatched junction bases: 4. This CDR3 is CASSQAGGQETQYF. The CDR3 nucleotides are TGTGCCAGCAGCCAAGCTGGGGGACAGGAGACCCAGTACTTC.

This clonotype was observed a few times. The DNA of the CDR3 is TGTGCCAGCAGCGTAGATATCGGGAGGAACGAGCAGTACTTC. It encodes CASSVDIGRNEQYF. The chain is built from TRBV9 and TRBJ2-7; 7 bases fit TRBD2. This CDR3 has 14 residues. CDR1 and CDR2 (germline): SGDLS, YYNGEE. Germline trimming cut 0 bases from V and 5 bases from J; bases unmatched to any gene: 5.

This clonotype was seen more than once but under ten times. The chain couples TRBV7-9 to TRBJ2-7, with D unclear. Trimming stripped 1 base from V and 3 bases from J, with 7 bases between. Germline V gene lookup returns CDR1 SEHNR and CDR2 FQNEAQ (reference sequence). There are 13 residues in the CDR3. The CDR3 spells CASSLGSIYEQYF. The CDR3 DNA follows: TGTGCCAGCAGCTTAGGGAGCATCTACGAGCAGTACTTC.

This clonotype was found a few times. This chain uses TRBV20-1 with TRBJ1-1; the D gene is possibly TRBD1 (5 bases). CDR1 and CDR2 from the germline V gene are DFQATT and SNEGSKA (reference sequence). The CDR3 is made up of 14 amino acids. V lost 6 bases and J 2 bases, leaving 16 bases between the germline ends. The CDR3, as DNA: TGCAGTGCCCGCCCCTGGGGCGGCAACACTGAAGCTTTCTTT. As protein: CSARPWGGNTEAFF.

Points on this clonotype: One base away lies a much larger clone, so this may be a sequencing read error. The CDR3 here is CASSLVGPGANVLTF. The CDR3 region has the DNA TGCGCCAGCAGCTTGGTGGGCCCTGGGGCCAACGTCCTGACTTTC. The V and J genes are TRBV5-1 and TRBJ2-6; D unclear. The CDR3 runs to 15 residues. V lost 0 bases and J lost 2, with 6 bases in between. The germline V gene has CDR1 SGHRS and CDR2 YFSETQ.

In its sample, this clonotype was seen a few times. The gene calls are TRBV6-5 and TRBJ1-6; D perhaps matches TRBD1 (5 bases). Germline-derived CDR1 and CDR2 are MNHEY and SVGAGI. The ends were cut back, 5 bases at V and 7 bases at J, with 15 bases in the middle. The CDR3 length is 15 residues. This chain's CDR3 is CASSLTRGLNSPLHF. The DNA for the CDR3 is TGTGCCAGCAGTCTGACTCGGGGCCTAAATTCACCCCTCCACTTT.

This clonotype was detected a few times. The gene calls are TRBV12-3 or TRBV12-4 and TRBJ1-1; D gene uncertain. The CDR3 runs 13 residues. Trimming pared 2 bases from V and 5 bases from J, leaving 9 bases between. The CDR3 DNA follows: TGTGCCAGCAGTTTAATGTCCGGGACTGAAGCTTTCTTT. It is translated as CASSLMSGTEAFF.

At least ten counts were recorded for this clonotype. This sequence joins TRBV5-1 and TRBJ2-1; the match to TRBD2 covers 9 bases. The germline CDR1 and CDR2 sequences are SGHRS and YFSETQ. V dropped 3 bases and J dropped 6; count of bases not matched to a gene: 4. This CDR3 is built from 14 residues. The CDR3 DNA is TGCGCCAGCAGCTCAGCGGGGGGTGGCAATGAGCAGTTCTTC. As protein: CASSSAGGGNEQFF.

This clonotype turned up a few times. V and J are TRBV20-1 and TRBJ2-3, with 9 nucleotides matching TRBD2. Germline lookup yields CDR1 DFQATT and CDR2 SNEGSKA (reference sequence). Trimming at V came to 0 bases and at J to 6 bases, leaving 10 bases not matched to a gene. The CDR3 has 16 amino acids. The CDR3 bases are TGCAGTGCTAGAGACGTAGGCGGGGGGGCCTTTGATACGCAGTATTTT. Translating it yields CSARDVGGGAFDTQYF.

This clonotype has just a few counts. This chain connects TRBV7-9 to TRBJ2-7, with TRBD1 matching 8 bases. CDR3 length: 14 amino acids. The V gene's germline CDR1 is SEHNR and CDR2 FQNEAQ (reference sequence). The trim removed 5 bases at V and 2 bases at J, leaving 5 bases unmatched. The CDR3 DNA reads as TGTGCCAGCAGCCGTATGACAGGGGCCTACGAGCAGTACTTC. Amino acids: CASSRMTGAYEQYF.

The CDR3 loop reads CASNDAGSQHF. CDR3 in DNA: TGTGCCAGCAACGATGCCGGGTCCCAGCATTTT. The gene calls are TRBV6-6 and TRBJ1-5; D call uncertain. The CDR3 is 11 amino acids. Germline values: CDR1 MNHNY, CDR2 SVGAGI (reference sequence). Trimming removed 7 bases at V and 11 bases at J, with 12 bases between.

The chain couples TRBV11-2 to TRBJ2-3; 14 positions agree with TRBD2. The CDR3 runs 17 residues. Germline V gene sequence: CDR1 SGHAT, CDR2 FQNNGV. After removal of 1 base from V and 5 bases from J, the junction contained 5 bases not matched to a gene. The CDR3 coding sequence is TGTGCCAGCAGCTTAGGTTCGGGACTAGCGGGAGTAGATACGCAGTATTTT. It translates to CASSLGSGLAGVDTQYF.

The V gene is TRBV6-5, the J gene TRBJ2-1, with a tentative D call TRBD1 (6 bases). Per germline, CDR1 MNHEY and CDR2 SVGAGI. This CDR3 contains 12 residues. Trimming removed 5 bases at V and 5 bases at J, with 7 bases between. CDR3 sequence reads: CASSQGNNEQFF. The DNA for the CDR3 is TGTGCCAGCAGTCAGGGGAACAATGAGCAGTTCTTC.

The rearrangement joins TRBV29-1 to TRBJ2-7; 10 bases match TRBD2. Trimming removed 6 bases from V and 1 base from J; junction bases left unmatched: 6. Germline values: CDR1 SQVTM, CDR2 ANQGSEA. This CDR3 contains 14 residues. The CDR3 bases are TGCAGCGTCACCGATAGCGGGGGGTCCTACGAGCAGTACTTC. It codes for CSVTDSGGSYEQYF.